One sample yielded the 5 T cell receptor beta chains listed below, sequenced in a study of monozygotic twins with inflammatory bowel disease. Following a re-call of the 5' RACE reads, TCRdb has one entry per CDR3 protein and lacks DNA. The sample includes about 210,000 distinct CDR3 sequences. Sequenced sample: blood. These receptors were obtained from a human donor with ulcerative colitis or Crohn's disease, or a healthy co-twin of an affected twin (not recorded which).

This chain links TRBV5-1 with TRBJ2-7; TCRdb's D call, TRBD2, is unchecked because there is no DNA. This CDR3 comprises 14 residues. Looked up from germline, CDR1 is SGHRS and CDR2 is YFSETQ. The CDR3 is CASSLRDYRYEQYF.

The chain combines TRBV20-1 with TRBJ1-5; with no DNA, the TCRdb D assignment of TRBD1 cannot be verified. Looked up from germline, CDR1 is DFQATT and CDR2 is SNEGSKA (reference sequence). The CDR3 spans 18 residues. CDR3 sequence: CSARHNVGQLNSNQPQHF.

This chain links TRBV5-1 with TRBJ2-5. Germline CDR1 SGHRS, CDR2 YFSETQ. CDR3 length: 13 residues. The CDR3 sequence: CASSLTFRETQYF.

The J gene is TRBJ2-1, the V gene TRBV6-1; absent DNA, TCRdb's TRBD2 call cannot be checked. This CDR3 has 16 residues. The germline CDR1 and CDR2 sequences are MNHNS and SASEGT. The CDR3 protein is CASSESGTAPYNEQFF.

This sequence joins TRBV12-3 or TRBV12-4 and TRBJ2-1; TCRdb designates TRBD2, a call that cannot be tested without DNA. The CDR3 is made up of 19 amino acids. The CDR3 is CASSSRLAGVLHPDNEQFF.